This T cell receptor (beta chain) was captured by sequencing in a study of blood T cell repertoires in COVID-19. On the study more broadly: Sources were T cells, B-cell-depleted T cells, or PBMCs; the material itself was cDNA or gDNA.

Unmatched junction bases numbered 10, after V lost 5 bases and J lost 5 bases. The CDR3 has 16 amino acids. Germline V gene data show CDR1 as MNHEY and CDR2 as SVGEGT. Original data processing: Scientists estimated how many nucleated cells there were by amplifying reference gene primers. Libraries were prepared by immunoSEQ multiplex PCR; TCRdb keeps only in-frame clonotypes and omits some of them. Clone size and V and J calls were adopted from that table, with D and trimming inferred from the DNA. Of about 75,000 clones listed, approximately 79% are singletons. This clone showed up just once. Specimen: peripheral blood. The chain has TRBV6-2 or TRBV6-3 and TRBJ2-5; 11 bases fit TRBD2. The receptor comes from a woman older than 75 with active or convalescent COVID-19. In DNA, the CDR3 is TGTGCCAGCAGTCGACTAGCGGGACCATGGTGGGAGACCCAGTACTTC. It is translated as CASSRLAGPWWETQYF.